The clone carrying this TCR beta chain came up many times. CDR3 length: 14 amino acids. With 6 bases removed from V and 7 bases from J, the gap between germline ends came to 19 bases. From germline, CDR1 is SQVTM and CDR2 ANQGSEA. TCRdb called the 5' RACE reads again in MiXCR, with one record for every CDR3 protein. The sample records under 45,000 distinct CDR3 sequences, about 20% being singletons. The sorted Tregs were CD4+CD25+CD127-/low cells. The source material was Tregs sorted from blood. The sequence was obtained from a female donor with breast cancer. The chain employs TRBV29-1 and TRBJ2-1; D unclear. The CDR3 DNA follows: TGCAGCGTCAAAGAGAGCCAGAACCGAAATGAGCAGTTCTTC. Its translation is CSVKESQNRNEQFF.